This T cell receptor beta chain was profiled in a study of blood T cell repertoires in COVID-19. TCRdb's copy holds only in-frame clones and misses some; the assay was immunoSEQ multiplex PCR. The sample shows around 310,000 clones, just under 90% of them seen only once. Germline CDR1 reads SGHNT; CDR2 reads YYREEE (reference sequence). CDR3 length: 14 amino acids. V was clipped by 1 base and J by 4 bases, with 12 bases between them. The source of this sequence is a woman aged 30 to 39 who had recovered from COVID-19. Sample: PBMCs or T cells enriched from blood (not recorded which). V is TRBV5-4 and J is TRBJ2-7, with unresolved D. For the CDR3, the DNA is TGTGCCAGCAGCTTGTCCGGAGCAGTTTACGAGCAGTACTTC. Translation: CASSLSGAVYEQYF. The full variable domain, with the rest looked up from reference TRBV5-4 and TRBJ2-7, is ETGVTQSPTHLIKTRGQQVTLRCSSQSGHNTVSWYQQALGQGPQFIFQYYREEENGRGNFPPRFSGLQFPNYSSELNVNALELDDSALYLCASSLSGAVYEQYFGPGTRLTVT.